Listed here are 27 T cell receptor beta chains from one sample, sequenced in a study of blood T cell repertoires in COVID-19. Measured with immunoSEQ multiplex PCR; TCRdb has only the in-frame clones, and not every one. The sample consists of roughly 80,000 clones, about 89% of them appearing once. The sample was peripheral blood. These TCRs come from an older woman with acute or convalescent COVID-19.

The V and J genes are TRBV28 and TRBJ2-7; 9 nucleotides align to TRBD1. Germline CDR1 MDHEN, CDR2 SYDVKM. The CDR3 sequence is 15 residues long. The V segment lost 8 bases and the J segment 6 bases; nucleotides outside the gene matches: 14. The CDR3 bases are TGTGCCAGCGTCGGCCCCCCGGGACAGGGCGCCGAGCAGTACTTC. Translation: CASVGPPGQGAEQYF.

Only one count was recorded for this clone. The rearrangement links TRBV27 to TRBJ2-1, with a tentative D call TRBD2 (5 bases). Germline assignment: CDR1 MNHEY and CDR2 SMNVEV (reference sequence). With 3 bases removed from V and 0 bases from J, the gap between germline ends came to 18 bases. CDR3 length equals 18 residues. CDR3 sequence (DNA): TGTGCCAGCAGTTTCGGTTTTAGGGCCGAGGGCTCCTACAATGAGCAGTTCTTC. Protein sequence: CASSFGFRAEGSYNEQFF.

This clone has more than one count but fewer than ten. This chain joins TRBV29-1 and TRBJ2-7; TRBD1 matches at 9 bases. After removal of 4 bases from V and 5 bases from J, the junction contained 9 bases not matched to a gene. CDR1 and CDR2 from the germline V gene are SQVTM and ANQGSEA. There are 14 residues in the CDR3. The CDR3 sequence: CSVAPGTGFDEQYF. DNA for the CDR3: TGCAGCGTTGCACCCGGGACAGGGTTCGACGAGCAGTACTTC.

The chain is built from TRBV21-1 and TRBJ2-1; the D call of TRBD2 is as the table states it, not checked on the DNA. TRBV21-1 is assigned pseudogene status. There are 18 residues in the CDR3. DNA for the CDR3: TGTGCCAGCCTGCTCCACAACAAGGTCGAGGTGTACTACAATGAGCAGTTCTTC. Amino acid sequence: CASLLHNKVEVYYNEQFF.

The genes are TRBV7-2 and TRBJ2-1; 7 bases are a match to TRBD2. CDR3 length: 17 amino acids. Looked up from germline, CDR1 is SGHTA and CDR2 is FQGNSA. Trimming removed 1 base from V and 2 bases from J; junction bases left unmatched: 8. CDR3 in DNA: TGTGCCAGCAGCTTAGGCGGTCGGGGGGTGGCCTACAATGAGCAGTTCTTC. Amino acid sequence: CASSLGGRGVAYNEQFF.

This clone is a singleton in its sample. The V call is TRBV28, the J call TRBJ2-5; 9 nucleotides agree with TRBD2. This CDR3 is 17 amino acids long. The junction had 13 bases not matched to a gene; V was cut back by 3 bases and J by 5 bases. CDR1 and CDR2 (germline): MDHEN, SYDVKM. The CDR3 is CASSFHLAGLPAETQYF. In nucleotides, the CDR3 is TGTGCCAGCAGTTTTCACCTAGCGGGACTCCCGGCGGAGACCCAGTACTTC.

CDR3 DNA: TGTGCCTGGGTACAGCGGGAGGGTGGTACGCAGTATTTT. Its translation is CAWVQREGGTQYF. V gene TRBV30 combines with J gene TRBJ2-3, with 10 positions matching TRBD2. V was pared by 5 bases and J by 8 bases, with 7 bases of the junction left unmatched. The CDR3 spans 13 residues. The germline CDR1 and CDR2 sequences are GTSNPN and SVGIG (reference sequence).

This chain links TRBV5-6 with TRBJ2-7, with D tentatively TRBD1 (7 bases). Germline V gene sequence: CDR1 SGHDT, CDR2 YYEEEE. The germline V and J ends were trimmed by 4 bases and 7 bases, with 21 bases remaining between them. This CDR3 region has 15 residues. Here the CDR3 DNA reads TGTGCCAGCAGCCCCATAAGGGGGCCGGGGGAAGAGCAGTACTTC. Amino acid sequence: CASSPIRGPGEEQYF.

Here the CDR3 reads CASSLDSTIYEQYF. CDR3 sequence (DNA): TGTGCCAGCAGCTTAGATAGTACGATTTACGAGCAGTACTTC. The chain couples TRBV11-2 to TRBJ2-7, with D hard to call. In germline, CDR1 is SGHAT, CDR2 FQNNGV. CDR3 size: 14 residues. V was clipped by 0 bases and J by 4 bases, with 10 bases between them.

CDR3 coding DNA: TGTGCCAGCAGTGCCCAGGGTTTTCATCCCAGGAACACTGAAGCTTTCTTT. Translation: CASSAQGFHPRNTEAFF. The chain combines TRBV2 with TRBJ1-1; D may be TRBD1 (5 bases). CDR1 is SNHLY and CDR2 is FYNNEI in the germline V gene. Between the trimmed V and J ends, which lost 4 bases and 1 base, there was a span of 19 bases. The CDR3 has 17 amino acids.

V is TRBV7-2 and J is TRBJ2-7; 8 bases align to TRBD1. The germline CDR1 and CDR2 sequences are SGHTA and FQGNSA. The V and J ends lost 3 bases and 4 bases, in that order; junction bases with no gene match: 5. This CDR3 has 14 residues. The chain's CDR3 is CASSFWTGLYEQYF. For the CDR3, the DNA is TGTGCCAGCAGCTTTTGGACAGGGTTGTACGAGCAGTACTTC. Full variable domain (missing parts from reference TRBV7-2 and TRBJ2-7): GAGVSQSPSNKVTEKGKDVELRCDPISGHTALYWYRQSLGQGLEFLIYFQGNSAPDKSGLPSDRFSAERTGGSVSTLTIQRTQQEDSAVYLCASSFWTGLYEQYFGPGTRLTVT.

J is TRBJ1-3 and V is TRBV18, with 9 nucleotides matching TRBD1. This CDR3 region has 15 residues. The V and J ends lost 6 bases and 2 bases, in that order; junction bases with no gene match: 5. Germline V gene lookup returns CDR1 KGHSH and CDR2 LQKENI. CDR3 DNA: TGTGCCAGCTCTGGGACAGGGACTACTGGAAACACCATATATTTT. Its translation is CASSGTGTTGNTIYF. The full variable domain, completed using reference TRBV18 and TRBJ1-3, is NAGVMQNPRHLVRRRGQEARLRCSPMKGHSHVYWYRQLPEEGLKFMVYLQKENIIDESGMPKERFSAEFPKEGPSILRIQQVVRGDSAAYFCASSGTGTTGNTIYFGEGSWLTVV.

This clone has a handful of counts. The chain is built from TRBV7-9 and TRBJ2-7, with 11 bases identical to TRBD2. Germline V gene data show CDR1 as SEHNR and CDR2 as FQNEAQ (reference sequence). The CDR3 runs 18 residues. With V trimmed by 5 bases and J by 5 bases, 17 bases remained unmatched. This chain's CDR3 is CASSPSGGGSGRAHEQYF. The DNA of the CDR3 is TGTGCCAGCAGCCCCTCGGGGGGGGGTAGCGGGAGGGCCCACGAGCAGTACTTC. Together with reference TRBV7-9 and TRBJ2-7, the CDR3 gives the full variable domain: DTGVSQNPRHKITKRGQNVTFRCDPISEHNRLYWYRQTLGQGPEFLTYFQNEAQLEKSRLLSDRFSAERPKGSFSTLEIQRTEQGDSAMYLCASSPSGGGSGRAHEQYFGPGTRLTVT.

This chain connects TRBV27 to TRBJ2-7, with TRBD2 matching 8 bases. V shed 8 bases, J shed 6 bases, and the junction held 12 bases outside the gene matches. From germline, CDR1 is MNHEY and CDR2 SMNVEV (reference sequence). This CDR3 contains 14 residues. CDR3 sequence: CASLRAGGAGEQYF. DNA for the CDR3: TGTGCCAGCCTTAGAGCCGGGGGGGCCGGCGAGCAGTACTTC.

The chain employs TRBV30 and TRBJ1-1; D is possibly TRBD1 (5 bases). The CDR3 loop spans 13 amino acids. Trimming pared 2 bases from V and 5 bases from J, leaving 12 bases between. Germline V gives CDR1 GTSNPN, CDR2 SVGIG (reference sequence). The CDR3 is CAWSIPGKTEAFF. The CDR3 nucleotides read TGTGCCTGGAGTATCCCAGGGAAAACTGAAGCTTTCTTT.

J is TRBJ2-7 and V is TRBV2; TRBD1 matches 11 bases. V dropped 8 bases and J dropped 7; count of bases not matched to a gene: 7. CDR1 and CDR2 (germline): SNHLY, FYNNEI. The CDR3 runs 13 residues. CDR3 amino acids: CASVGQGAGEQYF. The CDR3 DNA reads as TGTGCCAGCGTCGGACAGGGGGCGGGAGAGCAGTACTTC.

V and J are TRBV10-1 and TRBJ1-3; the D gene is possibly TRBD1 (6 bases). In germline, CDR1 is WNHNN, CDR2 SYGVQD (reference sequence). This CDR3 is 15 amino acids long. V lost 8 bases to trimming and J lost 2 bases, with 16 bases between them. The CDR3 loop is CASPPKGVPGNTIYF. CDR3 DNA: TGCGCCAGCCCCCCAAAGGGGGTGCCTGGAAACACCATATATTTT.

V and J are TRBV9 and TRBJ2-1, with TRBD2 identical over 7 bases. The trim removed 0 bases at V and 7 bases at J, leaving 4 bases unmatched. The CDR3 runs 14 residues. Per germline, CDR1 SGDLS and CDR2 YYNGEE. CDR3 nucleotide sequence: TGTGCCAGCAGCGTAGAGGGACTACGGAATGAGCAGTTCTTC. Its protein is CASSVEGLRNEQFF. Looking up the rest from reference TRBV9 and TRBJ2-1 gives the full variable domain: DSGVTQTPKHLITATGQRVTLRCSPRSGDLSVYWYQQSLDQGLQFLIQYYNGEERAKGNILERFSAQQFPDLHSELNLSSLELGDSALYFCASSVEGLRNEQFFGPGTRLTVL.

The CDR3 here is CASSRRTGTSGEETQYF. The CDR3 coding sequence is TGCGCCAGCAGCAGACGAACCGGGACTAGCGGAGAGGAGACCCAGTACTTC. The chain couples TRBV10-2 to TRBJ2-5; 11 nucleotides line up with TRBD2. The CDR3 totals 17 residues. V shed 6 bases, J shed 5 bases, and the junction held 14 bases outside the gene matches. From germline, CDR1 is WSHSY and CDR2 SAAADI.

This sequence joins TRBV7-9 and TRBJ2-7; D not resolved. V gave up 2 bases and J gave up 0 bases, with 8 bases separating them. Germline V gene sequence: CDR1 SEHNR, CDR2 FQNEAQ (reference sequence). This CDR3 region has 14 residues. The CDR3 sequence is CASSLSAVSYEQYF. The CDR3 DNA sequence: TGTGCCAGCAGCTTAAGTGCAGTCTCCTACGAGCAGTACTTC.

The chain joins TRBV7-6 to TRBJ2-7; 9 nucleotides line up with TRBD1. The junction had 11 bases not matched to a gene; V was cut back by 5 bases and J by 6 bases. In germline, CDR1 is SGHVS, CDR2 FNYEAQ. The length of the CDR3 is 15 residues. Here the CDR3 DNA reads TGTGCCAGCAGCCCCGGACAGGGGTATGAGGTCGAGCAGTACTTC. The encoded protein is CASSPGQGYEVEQYF.

J is TRBJ1-2 and V is TRBV28; 7 bases are shared with TRBD1. This CDR3 spans 14 amino acids. Germline V lookup: CDR1 MDHEN, CDR2 SYDVKM. V gave up 6 bases and J gave up 5 bases; unmatched junction bases: 9. The CDR3 loop reads CASSSTDRAYGYTF. CDR3 coding DNA: TGTGCCAGCAGCTCGACCGACAGGGCTTATGGCTACACCTTC.

In its sample, this clone was seen once. This chain uses TRBV7-9 with TRBJ2-7; TRBD2 matches 14 bases. The V and J ends lost 5 bases and 4 bases, in that order; junction bases with no gene match: 1. The germline gives CDR1 SEHNR, CDR2 FQNEAQ (reference sequence). The CDR3 extends over 14 amino acids. Here the CDR3 reads CASSRTSGRYEQYF. CDR3 bases: TGTGCCAGCAGCCGGACTAGCGGGAGGTACGAGCAGTACTTC.

The chain couples TRBV12-5 to TRBJ1-4; D unclear. The CDR3 runs to 13 residues. Between the trimmed V and J ends, which lost 6 bases and 7 bases, there was a span of 12 bases. Germline CDR1 is LGHNT and CDR2 is FRNRAP. In DNA form, the CDR3 reads TGTGCTAGTGGCACTGTGGGCAGTGAAAAACTGTTTTTT. Protein: CASGTVGSEKLFF.

This chain joins TRBV9 and TRBJ2-7, with 9 bases aligning to TRBD2. Germline lookup yields CDR1 SGDLS and CDR2 YYNGEE. Trimming removed 2 bases from V and 2 bases from J; junction bases left unmatched: 5. The CDR3 sequence is 15 residues long. This CDR3 reads CASSVSAGGTYEQYF. The CDR3, as DNA: TGTGCCAGCAGCGTTAGCGCGGGAGGGACCTACGAGCAGTACTTC.

The genes are TRBV5-1 and TRBJ2-7, with 9 nucleotides matching TRBD1. Germline V gene sequence: CDR1 SGHRS, CDR2 YFSETQ. This CDR3 comprises 14 residues. Trimming removed 3 bases from V and 7 bases from J; junction bases left unmatched: 8. This CDR3 is CASSYTGTGNEQYF. CDR3 bases: TGCGCCAGCAGCTACACCGGGACAGGGAATGAGCAGTACTTC.

The V call is TRBV30, the J call TRBJ1-2; D may be TRBD1 (6 bases). This CDR3 has 16 residues. Germline CDR1 is GTSNPN and CDR2 is SVGIG (reference sequence). Trimming removed 0 bases at V and 0 bases at J, with 14 bases between. CDR3 sequence: CAWSVGGGLANYGYTF. The CDR3 bases are TGTGCCTGGAGTGTAGGGGGGGGGCTGGCTAACTATGGCTACACCTTC.